This TCR beta chain was documented in a study of shared clonotypes between healthy human individuals. CDR1 and CDR2 from the germline V gene are SQVTM and ANQGSEA. This CDR3 has 14 residues. Trimming removed 6 bases from V and 1 base from J, with 15 bases in between. Clones were read by immunoSEQ multiplex PCR, and TCRdb kept only the in-frame ones, dropping some. The sample contains about 470,000 clones, roughly three quarters of which appear only once. The genes are TRBV29-1 and TRBJ1-1; possibly TRBD1 for D (5 bases). Sequenced: PBMCs. The sequence was obtained from a woman in her forties in good health. Some clones in this sample may be carry-over from other donors' samples. DNA of the CDR3: TGCAGCGTGTTGGGAGACAGAGCGAACACTGAAGCTTTCTTT. Its protein is CSVLGDRANTEAFF.